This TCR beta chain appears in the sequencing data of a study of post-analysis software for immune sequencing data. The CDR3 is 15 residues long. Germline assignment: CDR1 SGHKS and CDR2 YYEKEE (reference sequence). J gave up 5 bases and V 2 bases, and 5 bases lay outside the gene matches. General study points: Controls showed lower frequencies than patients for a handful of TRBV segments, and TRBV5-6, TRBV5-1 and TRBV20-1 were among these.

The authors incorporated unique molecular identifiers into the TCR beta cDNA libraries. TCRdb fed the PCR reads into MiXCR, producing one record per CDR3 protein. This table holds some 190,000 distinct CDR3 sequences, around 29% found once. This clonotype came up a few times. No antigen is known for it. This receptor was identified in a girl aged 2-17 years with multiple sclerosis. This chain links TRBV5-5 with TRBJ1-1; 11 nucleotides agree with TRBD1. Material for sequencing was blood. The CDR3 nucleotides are TGTGCCAGCAGCTTAGGACAGGGGGCACGGACTGAAGCTTTCTTT. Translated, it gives CASSLGQGARTEAFF.